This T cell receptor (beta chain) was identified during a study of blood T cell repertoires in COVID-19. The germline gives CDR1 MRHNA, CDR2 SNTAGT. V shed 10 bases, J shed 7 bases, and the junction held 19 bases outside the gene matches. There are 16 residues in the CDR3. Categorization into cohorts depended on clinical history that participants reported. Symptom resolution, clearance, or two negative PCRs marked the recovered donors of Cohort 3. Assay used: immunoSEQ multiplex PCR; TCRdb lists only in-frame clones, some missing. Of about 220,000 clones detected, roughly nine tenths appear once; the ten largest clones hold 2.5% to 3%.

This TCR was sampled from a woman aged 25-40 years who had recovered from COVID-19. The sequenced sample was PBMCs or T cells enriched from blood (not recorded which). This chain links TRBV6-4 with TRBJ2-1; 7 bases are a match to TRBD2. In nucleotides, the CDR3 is TGTGCCACCCTTGAGGGACTACCCTCCTTTGGGAATGAGCAGTTCTTC. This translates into CATLEGLPSFGNEQFF.